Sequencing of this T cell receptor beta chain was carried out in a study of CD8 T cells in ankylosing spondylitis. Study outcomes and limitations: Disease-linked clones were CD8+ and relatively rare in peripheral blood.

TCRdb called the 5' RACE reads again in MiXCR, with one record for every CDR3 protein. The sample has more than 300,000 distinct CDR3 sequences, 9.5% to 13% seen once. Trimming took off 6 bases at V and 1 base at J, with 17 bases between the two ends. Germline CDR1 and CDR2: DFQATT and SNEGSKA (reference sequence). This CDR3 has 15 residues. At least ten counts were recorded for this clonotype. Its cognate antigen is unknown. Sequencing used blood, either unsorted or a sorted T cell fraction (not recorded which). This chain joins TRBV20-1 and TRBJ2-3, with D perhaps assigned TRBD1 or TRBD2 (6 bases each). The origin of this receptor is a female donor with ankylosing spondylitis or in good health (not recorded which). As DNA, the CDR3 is TGCAGTGCCGGTGGCGGGACACCTCGCACAGATACGCAGTATTTT. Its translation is CSAGGGTPRTDTQYF.